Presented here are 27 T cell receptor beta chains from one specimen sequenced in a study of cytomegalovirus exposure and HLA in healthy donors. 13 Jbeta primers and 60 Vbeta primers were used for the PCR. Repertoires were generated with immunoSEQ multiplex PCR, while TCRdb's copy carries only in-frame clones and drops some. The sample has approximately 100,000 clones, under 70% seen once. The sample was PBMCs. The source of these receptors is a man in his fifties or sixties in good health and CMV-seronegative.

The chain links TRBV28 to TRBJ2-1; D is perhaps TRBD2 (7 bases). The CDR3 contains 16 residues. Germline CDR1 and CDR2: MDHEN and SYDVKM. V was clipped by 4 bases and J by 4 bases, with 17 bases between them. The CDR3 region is CASSSLEAGAYNEQFF. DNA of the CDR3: TGTGCCAGCAGTTCCCTAGAGGCGGGGGCGTACAATGAGCAGTTCTTC. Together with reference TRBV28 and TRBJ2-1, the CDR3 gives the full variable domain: DVKVTQSSRYLVKRTGEKVFLECVQDMDHENMFWYRQDPGLGLRLIYFSYDVKMKEKGDIPEGYSVSREKKERFSLILESASTNQTSMYLCASSSLEAGAYNEQFFGPGTRLTVL.

CDR3 amino acids: CASSLGGVETQYF. CDR3 coding DNA: TGTGCCAGCAGCCTTGGGGGGGTAGAGACCCAGTACTTC. The chain uses TRBV7-9 and TRBJ2-5, with 7 bases that match TRBD2. V lost 5 bases, J lost 4 bases, and 4 bases stayed unmatched. The CDR3 consists of 13 residues. The germline V gene has CDR1 SEHNR and CDR2 FQNEAQ (reference sequence).

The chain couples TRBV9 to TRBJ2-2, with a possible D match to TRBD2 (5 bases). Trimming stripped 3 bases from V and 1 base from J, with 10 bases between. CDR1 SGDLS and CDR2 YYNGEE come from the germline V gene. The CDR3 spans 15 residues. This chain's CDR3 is CASSDGGVNTGELFF. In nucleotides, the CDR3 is TGTGCCAGCAGCGATGGAGGCGTGAACACCGGGGAGCTGTTTTTT.

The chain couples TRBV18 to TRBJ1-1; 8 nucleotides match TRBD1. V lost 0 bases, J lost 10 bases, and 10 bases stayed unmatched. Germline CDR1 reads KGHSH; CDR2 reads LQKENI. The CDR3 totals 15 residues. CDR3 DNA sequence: TGTGCCAGCTCACCACCCGGACAGGGTCGGGTCCCAGCTTTCTTT. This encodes CASSPPGQGRVPAFF.

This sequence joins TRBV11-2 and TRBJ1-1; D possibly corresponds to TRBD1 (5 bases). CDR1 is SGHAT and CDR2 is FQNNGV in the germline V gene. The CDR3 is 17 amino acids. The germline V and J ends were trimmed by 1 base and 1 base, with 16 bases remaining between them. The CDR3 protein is CASSLVGSGGSNTEAFF. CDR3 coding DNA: TGTGCCAGCAGCTTAGTCGGGAGTGGGGGTTCGAACACTGAAGCTTTCTTT.

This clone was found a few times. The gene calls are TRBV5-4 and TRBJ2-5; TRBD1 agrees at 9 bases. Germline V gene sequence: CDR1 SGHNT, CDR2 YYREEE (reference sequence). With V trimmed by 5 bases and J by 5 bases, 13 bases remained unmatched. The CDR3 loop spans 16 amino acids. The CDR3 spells CASSPVTGGGGETQYF. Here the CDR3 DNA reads TGTGCCAGCAGTCCTGTTACAGGGGGCGGAGGGGAGACCCAGTACTTC.

The CDR3 loop reads CASTSRPRTSNQPQHF. Written as DNA, the CDR3 is TGTGCCAGTACTAGTCGACCCAGAACTAGCAATCAGCCCCAGCATTTT. V is TRBV19 and J is TRBJ1-5; D remains unclear. This CDR3 comprises 16 residues. With 7 bases removed from V and 0 bases from J, the gap between germline ends came to 16 bases. The germline gives CDR1 LNHDA, CDR2 SQIVND (reference sequence).

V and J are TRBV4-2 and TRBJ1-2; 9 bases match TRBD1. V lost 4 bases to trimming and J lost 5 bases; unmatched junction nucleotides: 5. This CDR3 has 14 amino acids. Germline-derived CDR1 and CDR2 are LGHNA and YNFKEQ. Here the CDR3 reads CASSPQGAMYGYTF. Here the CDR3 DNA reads TGTGCCAGCAGCCCACAGGGGGCGATGTATGGCTACACCTTC.

The DNA for the CDR3 is TGTGCCAGCAGCATTAGGCGGCCCTCAGCGGGGCCGGTCACCGGGGAGCTGTTTTTT. This codes for CASSIRRPSAGPVTGELFF. This chain connects TRBV13 to TRBJ2-2; TRBD2 matches at 7 bases. The length of the CDR3 is 19 residues. The V segment lost 5 bases and the J segment 4 bases; nucleotides outside the gene matches: 19. The V gene's germline CDR1 is PRHDT and CDR2 FYEKMQ (reference sequence).

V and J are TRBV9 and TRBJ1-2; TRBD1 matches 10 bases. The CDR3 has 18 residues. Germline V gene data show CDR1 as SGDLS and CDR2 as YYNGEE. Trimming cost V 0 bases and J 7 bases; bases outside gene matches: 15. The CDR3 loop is CASSVGVGTGVSFGGYTF. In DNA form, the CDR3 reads TGTGCCAGCAGCGTAGGTGTAGGGACAGGGGTCAGTTTCGGTGGCTACACCTTC.

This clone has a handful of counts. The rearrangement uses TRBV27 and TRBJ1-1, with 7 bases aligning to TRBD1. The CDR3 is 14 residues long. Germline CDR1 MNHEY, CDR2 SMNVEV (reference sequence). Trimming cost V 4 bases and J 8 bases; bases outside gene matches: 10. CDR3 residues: CASSSRGGAVEAFF. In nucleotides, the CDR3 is TGTGCCAGCAGTTCCAGAGGGGGCGCGGTGGAAGCTTTCTTT.

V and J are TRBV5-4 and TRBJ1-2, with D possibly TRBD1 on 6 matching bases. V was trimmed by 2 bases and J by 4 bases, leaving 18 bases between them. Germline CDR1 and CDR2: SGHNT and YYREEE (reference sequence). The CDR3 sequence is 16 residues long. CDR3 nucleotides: TGTGCCAGCAGCTTACGACGGCAACAGGGCGGCTATGGCTACACCTTC. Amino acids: CASSLRRQQGGYGYTF.

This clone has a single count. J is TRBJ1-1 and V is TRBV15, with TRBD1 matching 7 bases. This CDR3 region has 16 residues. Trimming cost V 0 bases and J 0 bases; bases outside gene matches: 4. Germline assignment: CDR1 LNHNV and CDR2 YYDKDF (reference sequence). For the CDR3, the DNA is TGTGCCACCAGCAGAGAATCTGGGACAGTGAACACTGAAGCTTTCTTT. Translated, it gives CATSRESGTVNTEAFF.

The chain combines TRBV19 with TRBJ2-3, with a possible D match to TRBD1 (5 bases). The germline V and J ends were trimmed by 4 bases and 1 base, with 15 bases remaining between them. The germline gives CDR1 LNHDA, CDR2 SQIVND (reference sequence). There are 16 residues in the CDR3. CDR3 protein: CASSTFGRGRTDTQYF. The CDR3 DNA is TGTGCCAGTAGTACCTTTGGTAGGGGCCGCACAGATACGCAGTATTTT.

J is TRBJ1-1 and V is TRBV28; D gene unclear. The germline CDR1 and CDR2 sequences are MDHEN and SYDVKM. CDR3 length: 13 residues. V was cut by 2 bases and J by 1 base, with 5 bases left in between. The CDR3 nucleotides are TGTGCCAGCAGTTTAGGCAGGAACACTGAAGCTTTCTTT. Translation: CASSLGRNTEAFF.

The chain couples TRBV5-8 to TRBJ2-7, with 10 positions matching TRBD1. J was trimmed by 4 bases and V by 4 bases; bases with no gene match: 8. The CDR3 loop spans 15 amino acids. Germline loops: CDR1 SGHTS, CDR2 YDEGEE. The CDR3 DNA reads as TGTGCCAGCAGCCGCGTGGGGGACAGGGGATACGAGCAGTACTTC. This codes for CASSRVGDRGYEQYF.

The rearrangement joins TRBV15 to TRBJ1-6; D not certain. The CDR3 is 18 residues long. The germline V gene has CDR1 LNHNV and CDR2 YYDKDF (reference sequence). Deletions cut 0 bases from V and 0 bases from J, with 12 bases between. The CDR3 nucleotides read TGTGCCACCAGCAGAGATTCCCCAGGTAGCTCCTATAATTCACCCCTCCACTTT. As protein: CATSRDSPGSSYNSPLHF.

CDR3: CASSFLGEETQYF. The CDR3 DNA is TGCGCCAGCAGCTTTTTAGGGGAAGAGACCCAGTACTTC. V usage is TRBV5-1 and J usage is TRBJ2-5; tentative D call: TRBD1 (5 bases). Deletions cut 2 bases from V and 3 bases from J, with 8 bases between. The germline CDR1 and CDR2 sequences are SGHRS and YFSETQ. This CDR3 spans 13 amino acids.

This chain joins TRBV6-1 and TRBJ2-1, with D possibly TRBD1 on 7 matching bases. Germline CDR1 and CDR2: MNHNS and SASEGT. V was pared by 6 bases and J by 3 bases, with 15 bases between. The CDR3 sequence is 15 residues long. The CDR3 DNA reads TGTGCCAGCAGGGACCGACAGGGACTCTACAATGAGCAGTTCTTC. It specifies CASRDRQGLYNEQFF.

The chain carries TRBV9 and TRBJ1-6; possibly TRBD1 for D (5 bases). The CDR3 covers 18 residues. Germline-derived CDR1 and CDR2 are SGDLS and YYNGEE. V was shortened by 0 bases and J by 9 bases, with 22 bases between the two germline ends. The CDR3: CASSVVQVGSNFISPLHF. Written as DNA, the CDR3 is TGTGCCAGCAGCGTAGTACAGGTCGGATCCAATTTTATTTCACCCCTCCACTTT. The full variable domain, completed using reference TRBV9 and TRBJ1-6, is DSGVTQTPKHLITATGQRVTLRCSPRSGDLSVYWYQQSLDQGLQFLIQYYNGEERAKGNILERFSAQQFPDLHSELNLSSLELGDSALYFCASSVVQVGSNFISPLHFGNGTRLTVT.

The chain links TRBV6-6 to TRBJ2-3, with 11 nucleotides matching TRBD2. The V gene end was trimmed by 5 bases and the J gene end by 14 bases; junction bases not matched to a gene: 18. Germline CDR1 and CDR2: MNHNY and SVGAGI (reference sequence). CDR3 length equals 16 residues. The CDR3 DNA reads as TGTGCCAGCAGTGCATTGTTTAGCGGGGGGGGGATTGGTGGGTATTTT. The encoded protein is CASSALFSGGGIGGYF.

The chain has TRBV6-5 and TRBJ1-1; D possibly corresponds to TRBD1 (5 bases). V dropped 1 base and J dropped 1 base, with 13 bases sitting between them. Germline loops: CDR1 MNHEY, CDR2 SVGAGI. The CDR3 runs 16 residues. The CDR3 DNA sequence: TGTGCCAGCAGTTACTACGCGACAGAAAGGAACACTGAAGCTTTCTTT. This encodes CASSYYATERNTEAFF.

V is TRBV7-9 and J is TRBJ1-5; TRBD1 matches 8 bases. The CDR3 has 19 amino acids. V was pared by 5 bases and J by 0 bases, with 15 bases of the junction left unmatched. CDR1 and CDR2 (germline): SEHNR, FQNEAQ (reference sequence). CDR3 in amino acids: CASSAQPGTGEYSNQPQHF. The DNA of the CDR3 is TGTGCCAGCAGCGCTCAACCCGGGACAGGCGAATATAGCAATCAGCCCCAGCATTTT.

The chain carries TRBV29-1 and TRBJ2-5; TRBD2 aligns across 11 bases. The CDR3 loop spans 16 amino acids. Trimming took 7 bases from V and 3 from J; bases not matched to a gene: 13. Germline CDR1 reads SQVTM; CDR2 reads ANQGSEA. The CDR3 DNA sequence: TGCAGCGCGGCCGAAAGACTAGCGGGGATAAAAGAGACCCAGTACTTC. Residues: CSAAERLAGIKETQYF. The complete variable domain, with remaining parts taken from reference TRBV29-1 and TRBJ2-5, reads SAVISQKPSRDICQRGTSLTIQCQVDSQVTMMFWYRQQPGQSLTLIATANQGSEATYESGFVIDKFPISRPNLTFSTLTVSNMSPEDSSIYLCSAAERLAGIKETQYFGPGTRLLVL.

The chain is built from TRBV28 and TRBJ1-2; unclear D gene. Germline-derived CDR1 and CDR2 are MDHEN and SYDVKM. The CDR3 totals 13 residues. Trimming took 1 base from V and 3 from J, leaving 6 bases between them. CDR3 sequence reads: CASSLLAHYGYTF. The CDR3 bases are TGTGCCAGCAGTTTATTGGCACACTATGGCTACACCTTC.

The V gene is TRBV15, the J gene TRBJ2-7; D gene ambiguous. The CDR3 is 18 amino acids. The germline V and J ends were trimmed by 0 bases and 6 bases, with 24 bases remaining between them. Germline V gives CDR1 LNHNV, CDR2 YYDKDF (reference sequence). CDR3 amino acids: CATSRDLMMYVDGGEQYF. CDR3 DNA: TGTGCCACCAGCAGAGATTTGATGATGTATGTTGACGGCGGCGAGCAGTACTTC.

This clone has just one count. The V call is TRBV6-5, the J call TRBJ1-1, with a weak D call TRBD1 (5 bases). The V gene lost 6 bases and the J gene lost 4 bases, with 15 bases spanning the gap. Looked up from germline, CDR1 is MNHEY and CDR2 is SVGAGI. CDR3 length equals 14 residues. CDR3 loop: CASSPGGGITEAFF. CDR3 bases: TGTGCCAGCAGCCCCGGGGGGGGAATCACTGAAGCTTTCTTT.